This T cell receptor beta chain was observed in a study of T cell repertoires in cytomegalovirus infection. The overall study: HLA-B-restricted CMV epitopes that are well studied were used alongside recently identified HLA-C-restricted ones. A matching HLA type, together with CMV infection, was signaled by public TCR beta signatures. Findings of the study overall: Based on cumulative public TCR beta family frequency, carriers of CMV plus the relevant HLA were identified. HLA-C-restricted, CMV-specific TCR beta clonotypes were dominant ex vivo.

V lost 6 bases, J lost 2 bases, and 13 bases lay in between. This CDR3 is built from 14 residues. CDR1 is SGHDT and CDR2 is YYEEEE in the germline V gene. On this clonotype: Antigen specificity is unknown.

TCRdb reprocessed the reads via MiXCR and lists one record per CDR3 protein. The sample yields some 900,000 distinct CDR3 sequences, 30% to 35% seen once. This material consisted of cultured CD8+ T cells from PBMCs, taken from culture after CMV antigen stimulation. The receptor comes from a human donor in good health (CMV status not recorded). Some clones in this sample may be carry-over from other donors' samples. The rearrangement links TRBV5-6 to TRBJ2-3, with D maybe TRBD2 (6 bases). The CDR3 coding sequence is TGTGCCAGCACAACTAGCTTCAACACAGATACGCAGTATTTT. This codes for CASTTSFNTDTQYF. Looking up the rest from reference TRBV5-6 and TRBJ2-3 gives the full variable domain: DAGVTQSPTHLIKTRGQQVTLRCSPKSGHDTVSWYQQALGQGPQFIFQYYEEEERQRGNFPDRFSGHQFPNYSSELNVNALLLGDSALYLCASTTSFNTDTQYFGPGTRLTVL.